This paragraph covers one T cell receptor beta chain sequence. What antigen it recognizes has not been identified. Base-call qualities are not available, and no considerably larger clone is one nucleotide away. Using the deep immunoSEQ assay, multiplex PCR amplified TCR CDR3 regions from genomic DNA. Genomic DNA extracted from each cell subset was distributed evenly over all wells of several immunoSEQ 96-well plates, and each plate served as one replicate. For unsorted PBMC, approximately 290 ng genomic DNA, equal to 30,000 or so T cell genomes, was loaded into each replicate PCR. Ten immunoSEQ deep assay plates were used to sequence unsorted PBMC genomic DNA. Purified libraries were quantified with a Qubit 3.0 fluorometer, sized on a Bioanalyzer 2100, and re-quantified with the KAPA Library Quantification kit. Each immunoSEQ 96-well plate was sequenced on its own single-read 150-cycle Illumina NextSeq 550 flow cell. From the authors' description of their analysis: Because the immunoSEQ output held only junctional sequences and lacked quality scores, the filtering could not match the filtering applied to full-length reads. Sequences were annotated with PyIR, a Python wrapper for IgBLAST v1.9, using IMGT germline references to assign V/J genes and CDR3. Reads were removed for weak V/J assignments (E-value above 1e-6), missing CDR3, stop codons, out-of-frame junctions, or ambiguous translated residues. V3J clonotypes were defined as sequences sharing the same inferred V gene, J gene, and CDR3 amino acid sequence. The percentage overlap between two repertoires was calculated by dividing the number of shared unique clonotypes by the size of the smaller repertoire. Three approaches were used to assess repertoire richness: RTK rarefaction, the Chao1 estimator, and Recon v2.1 estimates of unobserved clonotypes. As stored in TCRdb, this immuneACCESS dataset retains in-frame rearrangements with V and J assigned. A fraction of the clones does not appear; measured against another copy, unresolved V genes explain less than half of the discrepancy, and the remainder lacks a known reason. The DNA was the basis for D and trimming; V, J and clone size are from that table. This sample lists a few hundred thousand clones; more than 70% were detected once. About 11% of the sample rests with the top ten.

The data were taken from a study of shared clonotypes between healthy human individuals (dated by TCRdb to 2018 to 2021). Turning to the overall study: The cohort included three men and a couple of women between 18 and 49 years of age. To estimate repertoire size and how much clonotype sharing occurs between individuals, the study deeply sequenced the blood TCR repertoires of 4 to 6 healthy adults. Libraries were prepared and TCR repertoires were sequenced by different laboratories using diverse techniques, in order to increase sequencing depth and limit assay-specific biases. Between about 0.85 and 9.5 billion PBMCs per donor were obtained by leukapheresis.

The donors were healthy, HIV-negative adults who had no recently reported acute infections or vaccinations. All donors were Caucasian adults living in Nashville, Tennessee, USA. In the unsorted samples, some 94 million PBMCs were counted, and genomic DNA was extracted using the QIAamp DNA Blood Mini kit. After blood collection by leukapheresis, PBMCs were isolated using Ficoll-Histopaque density gradient centrifugation and then cryopreserved in the vapor phase of liquid nitrogen. Results and caveats for the whole study, not just this receptor: Only blood was sampled, and tissue TCR repertoires likely differ from those in blood. Pairwise subsampling indicated that sequencing depth was expected to affect the degree of clonotype sharing among donors. Because the study included only a small number of donors, the genetic and exposure-history diversity represented was limited.

This sequence originates from a middle-aged woman in good health. Some clones in this sample may be carry-over from other donors' samples. The specimen sequenced was PBMCs.

This receptor carries the CDR3 CASSSATSGSSYEQYF. In nucleotide form, the sequence is TGCGCCAGCAGCTCCGCTACTAGCGGTTCCTCCTACGAGCAGTACTTC. The chain couples TRBV5-1 to TRBJ2-5; TRBD2 matches 8 bases in the middle. The better agreement between TRBJ2-7 and the DNA end casts doubt on the J call. Its CDR3 holds 16 amino acids, cysteine through phenylalanine. Left in the record is the CDR3 DNA by itself, 48 bases read in frame from the first base. Looking up the germline V gene yields CDR1 SGHRS and CDR2 YFSETQ.